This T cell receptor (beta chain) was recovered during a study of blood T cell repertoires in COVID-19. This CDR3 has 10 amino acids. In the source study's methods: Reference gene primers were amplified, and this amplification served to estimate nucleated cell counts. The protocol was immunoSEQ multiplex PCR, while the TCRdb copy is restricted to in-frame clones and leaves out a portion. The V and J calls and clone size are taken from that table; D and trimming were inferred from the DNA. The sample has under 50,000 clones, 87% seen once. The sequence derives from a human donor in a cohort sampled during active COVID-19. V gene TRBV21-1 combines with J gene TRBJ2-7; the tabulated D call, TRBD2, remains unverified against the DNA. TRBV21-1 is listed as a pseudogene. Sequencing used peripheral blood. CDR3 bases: TGTGCCAGCACGTTCCGGGAGCAGTACTTC. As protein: CASTFREQYF.